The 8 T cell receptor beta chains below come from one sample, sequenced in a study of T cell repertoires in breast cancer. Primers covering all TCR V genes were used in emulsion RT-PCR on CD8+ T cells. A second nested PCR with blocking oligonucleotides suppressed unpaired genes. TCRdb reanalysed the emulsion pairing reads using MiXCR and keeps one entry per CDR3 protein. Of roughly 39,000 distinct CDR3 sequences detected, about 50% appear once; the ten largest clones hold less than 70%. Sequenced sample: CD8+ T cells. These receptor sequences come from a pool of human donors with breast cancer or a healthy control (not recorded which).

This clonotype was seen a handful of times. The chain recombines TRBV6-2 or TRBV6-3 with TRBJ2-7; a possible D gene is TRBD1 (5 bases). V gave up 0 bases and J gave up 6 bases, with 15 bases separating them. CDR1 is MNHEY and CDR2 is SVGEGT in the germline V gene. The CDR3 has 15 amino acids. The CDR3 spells CASSYSTTGPIEQYF. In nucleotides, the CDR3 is TGTGCCAGCAGTTACTCCACTACAGGCCCAATCGAGCAGTACTTC.

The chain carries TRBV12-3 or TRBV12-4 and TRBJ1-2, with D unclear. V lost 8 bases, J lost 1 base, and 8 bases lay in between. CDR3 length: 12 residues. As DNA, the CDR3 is TGTGCCAGCTCTAGACTTAACTATGGCTACACCTTC. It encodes CASSRLNYGYTF.

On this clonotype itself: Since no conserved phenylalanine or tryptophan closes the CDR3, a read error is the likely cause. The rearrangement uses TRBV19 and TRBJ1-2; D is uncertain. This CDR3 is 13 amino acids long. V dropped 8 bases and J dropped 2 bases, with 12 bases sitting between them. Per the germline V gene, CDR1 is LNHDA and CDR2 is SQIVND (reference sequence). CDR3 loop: CASLADGNYGYTS. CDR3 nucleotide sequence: TGTGCCAGTCTCGCCGACGGGAACTATGGCTACACCTCC.

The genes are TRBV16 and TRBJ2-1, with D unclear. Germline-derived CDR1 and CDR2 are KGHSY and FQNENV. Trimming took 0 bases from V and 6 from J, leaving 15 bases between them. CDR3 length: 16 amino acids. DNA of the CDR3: TGTGCCAGCAGCCAATCGGCGACCAGCAACCCCAATGAGCAGTTCTTC. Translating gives CASSQSATSNPNEQFF.

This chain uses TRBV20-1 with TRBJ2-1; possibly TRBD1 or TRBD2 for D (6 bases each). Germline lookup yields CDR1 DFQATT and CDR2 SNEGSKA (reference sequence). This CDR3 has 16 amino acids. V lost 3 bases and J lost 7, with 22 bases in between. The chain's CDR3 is CSAREPGGKGDNEQFF. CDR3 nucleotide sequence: TGCAGTGCTAGGGAGCCGGGCGGGAAGGGGGATAATGAGCAGTTCTTC.

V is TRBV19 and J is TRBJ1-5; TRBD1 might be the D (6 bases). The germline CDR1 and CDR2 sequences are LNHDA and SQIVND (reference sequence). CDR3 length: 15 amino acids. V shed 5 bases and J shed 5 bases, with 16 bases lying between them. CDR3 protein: CASSPWEGGHQPQHF. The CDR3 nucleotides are TGTGCCAGTAGTCCGTGGGAGGGGGGGCATCAGCCCCAGCATTTT. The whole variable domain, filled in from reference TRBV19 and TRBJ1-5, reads DGGITQSPKYLFRKEGQNVTLSCEQNLNHDAMYWYRQDPGQGLRLIYYSQIVNDFQKGDIAEGYSVSREKKESFPLTVTSAQKNPTAFYLCASSPWEGGHQPQHFGDGTRLSIL.

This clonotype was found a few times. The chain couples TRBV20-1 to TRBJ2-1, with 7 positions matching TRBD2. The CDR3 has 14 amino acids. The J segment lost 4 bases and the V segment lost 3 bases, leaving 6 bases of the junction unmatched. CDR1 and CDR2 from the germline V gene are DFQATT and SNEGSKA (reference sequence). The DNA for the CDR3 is TGCAGTGCTAGTGTCCCGGGGGGTTACAATGAGCAGTTCTTC. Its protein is CSASVPGGYNEQFF.

The CDR3 loop reads CASSQVQGSVYNEQFF. As DNA, the CDR3 is TGTGCCAGCAGCCAAGTGCAGGGGTCTGTCTACAATGAGCAGTTCTTC. The J gene is TRBJ2-1, the V gene TRBV4-2, with D possibly TRBD1 on 6 matching bases. Germline V gene sequence: CDR1 LGHNA, CDR2 YNFKEQ. The V and J ends lost 1 base and 3 bases respectively, with 13 bases between them. The CDR3 sequence is 16 residues long.